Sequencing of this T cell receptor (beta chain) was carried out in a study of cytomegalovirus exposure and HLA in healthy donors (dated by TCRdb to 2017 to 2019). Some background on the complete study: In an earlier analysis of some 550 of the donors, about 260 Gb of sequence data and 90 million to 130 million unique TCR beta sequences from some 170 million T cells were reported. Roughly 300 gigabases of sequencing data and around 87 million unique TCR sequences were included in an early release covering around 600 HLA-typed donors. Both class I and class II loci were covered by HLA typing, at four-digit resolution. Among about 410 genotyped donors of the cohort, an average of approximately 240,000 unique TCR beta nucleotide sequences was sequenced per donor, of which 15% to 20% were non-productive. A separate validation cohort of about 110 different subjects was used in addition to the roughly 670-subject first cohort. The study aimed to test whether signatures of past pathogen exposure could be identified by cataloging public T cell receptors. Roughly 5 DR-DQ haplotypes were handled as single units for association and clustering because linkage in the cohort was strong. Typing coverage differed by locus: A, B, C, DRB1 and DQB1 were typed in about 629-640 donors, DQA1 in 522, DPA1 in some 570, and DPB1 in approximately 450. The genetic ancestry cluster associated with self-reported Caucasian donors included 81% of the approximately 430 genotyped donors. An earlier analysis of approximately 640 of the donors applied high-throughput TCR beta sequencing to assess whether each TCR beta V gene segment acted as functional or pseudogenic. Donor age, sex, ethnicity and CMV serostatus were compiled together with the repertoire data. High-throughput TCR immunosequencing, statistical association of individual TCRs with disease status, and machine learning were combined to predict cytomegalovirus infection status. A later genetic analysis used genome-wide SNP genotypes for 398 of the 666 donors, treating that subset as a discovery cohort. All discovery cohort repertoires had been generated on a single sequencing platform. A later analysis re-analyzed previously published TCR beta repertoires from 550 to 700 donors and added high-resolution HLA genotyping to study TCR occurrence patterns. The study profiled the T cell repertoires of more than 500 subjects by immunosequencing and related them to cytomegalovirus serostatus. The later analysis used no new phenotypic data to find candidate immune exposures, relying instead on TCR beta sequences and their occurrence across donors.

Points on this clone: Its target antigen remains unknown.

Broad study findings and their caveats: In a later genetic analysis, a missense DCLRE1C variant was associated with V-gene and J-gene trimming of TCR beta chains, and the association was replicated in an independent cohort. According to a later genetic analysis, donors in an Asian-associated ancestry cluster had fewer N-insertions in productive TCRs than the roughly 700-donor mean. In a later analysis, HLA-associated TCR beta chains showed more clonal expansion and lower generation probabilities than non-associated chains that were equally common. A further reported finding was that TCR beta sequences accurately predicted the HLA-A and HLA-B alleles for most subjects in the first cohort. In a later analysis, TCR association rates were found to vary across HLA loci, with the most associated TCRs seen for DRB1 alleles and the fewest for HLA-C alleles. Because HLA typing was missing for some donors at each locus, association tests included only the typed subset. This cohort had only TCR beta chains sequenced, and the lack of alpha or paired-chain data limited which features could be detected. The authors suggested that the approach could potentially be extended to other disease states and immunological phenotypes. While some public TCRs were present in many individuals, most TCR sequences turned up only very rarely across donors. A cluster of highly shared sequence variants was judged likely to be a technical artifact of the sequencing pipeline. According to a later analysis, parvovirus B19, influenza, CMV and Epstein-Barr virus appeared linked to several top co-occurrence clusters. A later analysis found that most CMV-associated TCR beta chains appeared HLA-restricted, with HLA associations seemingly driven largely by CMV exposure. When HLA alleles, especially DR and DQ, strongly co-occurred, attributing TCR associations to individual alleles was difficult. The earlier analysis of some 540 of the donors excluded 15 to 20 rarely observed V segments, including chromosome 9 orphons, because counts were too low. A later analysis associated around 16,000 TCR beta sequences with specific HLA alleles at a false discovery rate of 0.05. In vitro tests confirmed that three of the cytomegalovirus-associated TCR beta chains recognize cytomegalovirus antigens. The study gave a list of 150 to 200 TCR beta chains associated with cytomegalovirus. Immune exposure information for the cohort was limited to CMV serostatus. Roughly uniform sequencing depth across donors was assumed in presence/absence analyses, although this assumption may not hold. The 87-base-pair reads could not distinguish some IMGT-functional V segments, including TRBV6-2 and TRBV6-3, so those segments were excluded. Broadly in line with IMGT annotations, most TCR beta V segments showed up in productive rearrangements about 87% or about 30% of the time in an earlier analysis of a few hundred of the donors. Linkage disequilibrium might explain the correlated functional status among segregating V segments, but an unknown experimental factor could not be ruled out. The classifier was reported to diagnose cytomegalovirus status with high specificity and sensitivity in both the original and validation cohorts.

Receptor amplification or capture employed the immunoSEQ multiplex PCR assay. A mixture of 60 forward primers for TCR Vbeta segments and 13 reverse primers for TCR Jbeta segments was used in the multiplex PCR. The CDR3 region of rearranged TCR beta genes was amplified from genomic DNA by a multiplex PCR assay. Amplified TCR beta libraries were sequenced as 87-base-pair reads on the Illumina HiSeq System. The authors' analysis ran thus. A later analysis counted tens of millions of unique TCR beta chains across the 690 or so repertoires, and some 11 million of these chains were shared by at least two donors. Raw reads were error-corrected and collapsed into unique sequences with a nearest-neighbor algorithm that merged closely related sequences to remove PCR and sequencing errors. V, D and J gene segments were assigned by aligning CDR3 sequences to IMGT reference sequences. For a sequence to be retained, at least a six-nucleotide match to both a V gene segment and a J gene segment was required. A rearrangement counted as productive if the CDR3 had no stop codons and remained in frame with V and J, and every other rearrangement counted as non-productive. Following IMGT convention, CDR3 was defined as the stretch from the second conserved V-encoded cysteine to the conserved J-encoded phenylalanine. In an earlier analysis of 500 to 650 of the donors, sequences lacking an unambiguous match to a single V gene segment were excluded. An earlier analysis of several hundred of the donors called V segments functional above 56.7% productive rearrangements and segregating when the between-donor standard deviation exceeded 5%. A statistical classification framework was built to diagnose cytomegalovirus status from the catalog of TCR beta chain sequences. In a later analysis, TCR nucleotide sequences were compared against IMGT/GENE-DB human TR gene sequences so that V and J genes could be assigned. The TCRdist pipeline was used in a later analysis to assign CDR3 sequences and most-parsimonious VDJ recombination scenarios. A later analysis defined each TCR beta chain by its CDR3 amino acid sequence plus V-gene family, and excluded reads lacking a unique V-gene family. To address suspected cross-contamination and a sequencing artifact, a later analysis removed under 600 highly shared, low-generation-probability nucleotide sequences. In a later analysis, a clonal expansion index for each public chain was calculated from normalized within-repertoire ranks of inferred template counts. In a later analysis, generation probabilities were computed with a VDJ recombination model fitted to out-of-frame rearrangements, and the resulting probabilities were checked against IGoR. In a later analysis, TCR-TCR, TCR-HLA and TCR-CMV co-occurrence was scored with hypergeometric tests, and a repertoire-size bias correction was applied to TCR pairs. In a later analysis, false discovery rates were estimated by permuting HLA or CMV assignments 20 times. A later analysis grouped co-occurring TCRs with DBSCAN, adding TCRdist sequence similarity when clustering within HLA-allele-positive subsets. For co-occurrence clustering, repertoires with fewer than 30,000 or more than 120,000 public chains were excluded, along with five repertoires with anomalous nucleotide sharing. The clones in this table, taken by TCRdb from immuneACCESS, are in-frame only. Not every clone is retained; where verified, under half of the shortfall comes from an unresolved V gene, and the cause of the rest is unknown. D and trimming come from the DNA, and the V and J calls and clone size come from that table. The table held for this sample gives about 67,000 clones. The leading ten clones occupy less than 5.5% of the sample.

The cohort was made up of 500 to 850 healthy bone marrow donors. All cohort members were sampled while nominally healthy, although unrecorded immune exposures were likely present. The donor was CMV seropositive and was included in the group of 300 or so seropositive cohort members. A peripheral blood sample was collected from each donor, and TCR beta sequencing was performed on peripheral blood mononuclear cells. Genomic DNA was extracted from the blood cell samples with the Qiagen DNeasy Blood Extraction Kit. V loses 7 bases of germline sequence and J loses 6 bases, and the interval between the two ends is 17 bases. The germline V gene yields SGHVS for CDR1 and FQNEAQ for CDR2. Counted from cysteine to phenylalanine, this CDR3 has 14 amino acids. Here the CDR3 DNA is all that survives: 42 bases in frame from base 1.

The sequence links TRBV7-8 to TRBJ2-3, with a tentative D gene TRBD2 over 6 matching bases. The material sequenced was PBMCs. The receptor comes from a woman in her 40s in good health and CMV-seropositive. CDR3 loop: CASNSVGGGDTQYF. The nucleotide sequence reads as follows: TGTGCCAGCAACTCCGTTGGTGGAGGGGATACGCAGTATTTT. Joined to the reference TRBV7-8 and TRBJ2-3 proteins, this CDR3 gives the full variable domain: GAGVSQSPRYKVAKRGQDVALRCDPISGHVSLFWYQQALGQGPEFLTYFQNEAQLDKSGLPSDRFFAERPEGSVSTLKIQRTQQEDSAVYLCASNSVGGGDTQYFGPGTRLTVL.